This T cell receptor beta chain comes out of a study of naive and memory T cell subsets. Comments on this clonotype: The antigen is unknown.

The beta constant-region primer was an equimolar mix of two oligonucleotides covering TRBC1 and TRBC2. A single record per CDR3 protein comes from TCRdb applying MiXCR to the UMI-ligation and nested PCR reads. This sample has around 160,000 distinct CDR3 sequences, with approximately 15% found just once. Study conclusions and caveats: Naive repertoires, especially CD8, held a few larger clonotypes, possibly memory cells re-expressing CD45RA.

Trimming stripped 4 bases from V and 3 bases from J, with 10 bases between. The CDR3 consists of 13 residues. Germline-derived CDR1 and CDR2 are SGHTA and FQGNSA. Material for sequencing was naive CD4+ T cells from blood. The gene calls are TRBV7-2 and TRBJ2-7; D gene uncertain. This sequence originates from a human donor in good health. The CDR3 here is CASSSAPVYEQYF. In DNA, the CDR3 is TGTGCCAGCAGCTCGGCACCAGTCTACGAGCAGTACTTC.